What follows are 7 T cell receptor beta chains derived from one specimen sequenced in a study of T cell responses to AZD1222 COVID-19 vaccine. Libraries were prepared by immunoSEQ multiplex PCR; TCRdb keeps only in-frame clonotypes and omits some of them. The sample carries 55,000 to 70,000 clones, about three quarters recorded once. The sample was peripheral blood, taken on day 0 of AZD1222 vaccination. The receptor set was obtained from an adult in good health.

The chain is built from TRBV6-1 and TRBJ1-4, with D hard to call. This CDR3 has 11 amino acids. V was pared by 1 base and J by 8 bases, with 2 bases between. Germline V gene sequence: CDR1 MNHNS, CDR2 SASEGT. CDR3 coding DNA: TGTGCCAGCAGTGAAGTGGAAAAACTGTTTTTT. Amino acids: CASSEVEKLFF.

This clone was seen once. The V call is TRBV5-5, the J call TRBJ1-5, with a tentative D call TRBD1 (6 bases). The CDR3 totals 15 residues. The V end was cut by 4 bases, the J end by 4 bases, with 15 bases between. Per germline, CDR1 SGHKS and CDR2 YYEKEE (reference sequence). The CDR3 is CASSPRGQSNQPQHF. For the CDR3, the DNA is TGTGCCAGCAGCCCTAGGGGACAATCGAATCAGCCCCAGCATTTT.

The rearrangement joins TRBV27 to TRBJ2-1; no definite D call. Germline V gene data show CDR1 as MNHEY and CDR2 as SMNVEV (reference sequence). Trimming took 1 base from V and 1 from J, leaving 11 bases between them. The CDR3 spans 16 residues. Here the CDR3 reads CASSLLSVGSYNEQFF. The CDR3 region has the DNA TGTGCCAGCAGTTTATTATCGGTGGGGTCCTACAATGAGCAGTTCTTC.

This clone appeared once. The chain employs TRBV11-1 and TRBJ2-5; D uncertain. Trimming removed 2 bases at V and 4 bases at J, with 11 bases between. The CDR3 spans 14 residues. Germline assignment: CDR1 SGHAT and CDR2 FQDESV (reference sequence). The CDR3 DNA reads as TGTGCCAGCAGCTTACACTACCAGGCAGAGACCCAGTACTTC. It specifies CASSLHYQAETQYF.

J is TRBJ1-2 and V is TRBV5-6, with TRBD1 matching over 8 bases. The CDR3 length is 15 residues. V was pared by 0 bases and J by 5 bases, with 6 bases of the junction left unmatched. The V gene's germline CDR1 is SGHDT and CDR2 YYEEEE. This chain's CDR3 is CASSLGAGGLYGYTF. In DNA, the CDR3 is TGTGCCAGCAGCTTGGGGGCAGGGGGCCTATATGGCTACACCTTC.

Only a few counts were recorded for this clone. The chain uses TRBV9 and TRBJ2-1, with 12 bases identical to TRBD2. There are 17 residues in the CDR3. The germline gives CDR1 SGDLS, CDR2 YYNGEE. Trimming took 0 bases from V and 8 from J; bases not matched to a gene: 9. The CDR3 protein is CASSVEPSGGARDEQFF. In DNA, the CDR3 is TGTGCCAGCAGCGTAGAACCTAGCGGGGGGGCTCGTGATGAGCAGTTCTTC. The full variable domain, its missing parts supplied by reference TRBV9 and TRBJ2-1, is DSGVTQTPKHLITATGQRVTLRCSPRSGDLSVYWYQQSLDQGLQFLIQYYNGEERAKGNILERFSAQQFPDLHSELNLSSLELGDSALYFCASSVEPSGGARDEQFFGPGTRLTVL.

This clone was counted only a few times. This chain uses TRBV19 with TRBJ2-4; 7 bases line up with TRBD1. The V gene end was trimmed by 5 bases and the J gene end by 4 bases; junction bases not matched to a gene: 5. This CDR3 is 14 amino acids long. Germline loops: CDR1 LNHDA, CDR2 SQIVND (reference sequence). CDR3 in DNA: TGTGCCAGTAGTCAACCGGGACAGAAAAACATTCAGTACTTC. Its protein product is CASSQPGQKNIQYF.